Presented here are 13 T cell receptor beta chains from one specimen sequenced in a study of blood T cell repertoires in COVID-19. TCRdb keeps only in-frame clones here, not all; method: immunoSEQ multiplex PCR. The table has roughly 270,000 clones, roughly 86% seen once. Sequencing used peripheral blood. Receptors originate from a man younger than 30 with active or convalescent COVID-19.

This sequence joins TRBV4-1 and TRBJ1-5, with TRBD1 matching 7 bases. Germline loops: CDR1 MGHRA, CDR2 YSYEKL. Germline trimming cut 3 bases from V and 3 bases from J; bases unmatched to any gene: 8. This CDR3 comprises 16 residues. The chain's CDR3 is CASSQYRGKNNQPQHF. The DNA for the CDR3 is TGCGCCAGCAGCCAGTACAGGGGAAAAAACAATCAGCCCCAGCATTTT.

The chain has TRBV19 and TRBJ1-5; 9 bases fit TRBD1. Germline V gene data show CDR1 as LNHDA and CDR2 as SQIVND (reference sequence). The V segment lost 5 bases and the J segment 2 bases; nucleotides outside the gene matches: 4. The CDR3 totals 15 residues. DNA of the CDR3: TGTGCCAGTAGTGTAAGACAGGGGGGCAATCAGCCCCAGCATTTT. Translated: CASSVRQGGNQPQHF.

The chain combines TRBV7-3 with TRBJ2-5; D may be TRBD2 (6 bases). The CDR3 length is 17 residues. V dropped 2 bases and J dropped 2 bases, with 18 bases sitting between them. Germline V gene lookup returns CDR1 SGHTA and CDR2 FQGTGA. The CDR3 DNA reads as TGTGCCAGCAGCTTAGGGGGAGGCTTCCCAGATCAAGAGACCCAGTACTTC. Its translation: CASSLGGGFPDQETQYF.

The CDR3 DNA is TGCGCCAGCAGCCAAGAACTAGCAGACGAGCAGTACTTC. This sequence encodes CASSQELADEQYF. V is TRBV4-1 and J is TRBJ2-7, with D possibly being TRBD2 (6 bases). Trimming shortened V by 0 bases and J by 5 bases, and 8 bases separated the two germline ends. The CDR3 is made up of 13 amino acids. The V gene's germline CDR1 is MGHRA and CDR2 YSYEKL.

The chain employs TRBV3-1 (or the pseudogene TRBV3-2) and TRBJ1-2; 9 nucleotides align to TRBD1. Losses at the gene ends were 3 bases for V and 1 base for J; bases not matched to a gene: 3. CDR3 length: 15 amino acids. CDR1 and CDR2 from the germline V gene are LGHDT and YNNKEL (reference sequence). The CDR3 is CASSHRDRDNYGYTF. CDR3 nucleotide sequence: TGTGCCAGCAGCCACCGGGACAGGGATAACTATGGCTACACCTTC.

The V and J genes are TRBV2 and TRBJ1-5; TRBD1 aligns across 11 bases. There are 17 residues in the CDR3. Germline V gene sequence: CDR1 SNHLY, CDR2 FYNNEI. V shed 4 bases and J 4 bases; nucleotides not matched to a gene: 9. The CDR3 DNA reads TGTGCCAGCAGTGTCGGACAGGGGGCGCGTAAGAATCAGCCCCAGCATTTT. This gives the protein CASSVGQGARKNQPQHF.

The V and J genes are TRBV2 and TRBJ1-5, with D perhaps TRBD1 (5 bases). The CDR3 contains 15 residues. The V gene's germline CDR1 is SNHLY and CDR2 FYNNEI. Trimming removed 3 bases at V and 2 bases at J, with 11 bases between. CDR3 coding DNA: TGTGCCAGCAGTGAGGGCAGGGTGGGCAATCAGCCCCAGCATTTT. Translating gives CASSEGRVGNQPQHF.

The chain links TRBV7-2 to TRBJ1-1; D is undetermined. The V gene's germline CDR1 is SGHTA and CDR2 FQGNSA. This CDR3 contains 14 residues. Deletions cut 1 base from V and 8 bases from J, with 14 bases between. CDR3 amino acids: CASSLGGGLQEAFF. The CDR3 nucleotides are TGTGCCAGCAGCTTAGGTGGAGGGTTACAGGAAGCTTTCTTT. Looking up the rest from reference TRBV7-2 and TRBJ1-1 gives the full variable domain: GAGVSQSPSNKVTEKGKDVELRCDPISGHTALYWYRQSLGQGLEFLIYFQGNSAPDKSGLPSDRFSAERTGGSVSTLTIQRTQQEDSAVYLCASSLGGGLQEAFFGQGTRLTVV.

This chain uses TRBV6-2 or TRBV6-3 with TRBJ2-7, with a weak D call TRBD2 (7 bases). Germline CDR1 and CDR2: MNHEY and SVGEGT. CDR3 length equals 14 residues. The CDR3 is CASSFRGDGTMQEV. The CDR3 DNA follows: TGTGCCAGCAGTTTTCGGGGGGACGGGACAATGCAAGAGGTC.

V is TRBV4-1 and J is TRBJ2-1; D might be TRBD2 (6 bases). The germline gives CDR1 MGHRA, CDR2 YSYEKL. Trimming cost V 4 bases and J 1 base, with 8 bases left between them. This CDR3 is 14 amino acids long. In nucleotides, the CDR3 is TGCGCCAGCAGCCCGGGGGTTTCCTACAATGAGCAGTTCTTC. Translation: CASSPGVSYNEQFF.

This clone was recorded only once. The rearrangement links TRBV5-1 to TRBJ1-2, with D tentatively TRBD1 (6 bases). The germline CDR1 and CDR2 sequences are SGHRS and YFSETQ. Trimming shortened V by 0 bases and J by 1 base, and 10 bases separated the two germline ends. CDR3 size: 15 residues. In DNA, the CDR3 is TGCGCCAGCAGCTTGGAACAGGGAGATAACTATGGCTACACCTTC. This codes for CASSLEQGDNYGYTF.

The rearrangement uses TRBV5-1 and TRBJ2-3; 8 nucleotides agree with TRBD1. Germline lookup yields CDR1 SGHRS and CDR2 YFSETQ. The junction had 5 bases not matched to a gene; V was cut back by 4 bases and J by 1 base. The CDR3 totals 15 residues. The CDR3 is CASSHGQGGTDTQYF. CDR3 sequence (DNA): TGCGCCAGCAGCCACGGACAGGGTGGCACAGATACGCAGTATTTT.

The CDR3: CASSLESRSGNTIYF. DNA of the CDR3: TGTGCCAGCAGCTTAGAAAGTAGATCTGGAAACACCATATATTTT. The chain couples TRBV7-9 to TRBJ1-3; D not resolved. V dropped 1 base and J dropped 1 base, with 8 bases sitting between them. The CDR3 has 15 residues. CDR1 is SEHNR, CDR2 FQNEAQ, per germline (reference sequence).